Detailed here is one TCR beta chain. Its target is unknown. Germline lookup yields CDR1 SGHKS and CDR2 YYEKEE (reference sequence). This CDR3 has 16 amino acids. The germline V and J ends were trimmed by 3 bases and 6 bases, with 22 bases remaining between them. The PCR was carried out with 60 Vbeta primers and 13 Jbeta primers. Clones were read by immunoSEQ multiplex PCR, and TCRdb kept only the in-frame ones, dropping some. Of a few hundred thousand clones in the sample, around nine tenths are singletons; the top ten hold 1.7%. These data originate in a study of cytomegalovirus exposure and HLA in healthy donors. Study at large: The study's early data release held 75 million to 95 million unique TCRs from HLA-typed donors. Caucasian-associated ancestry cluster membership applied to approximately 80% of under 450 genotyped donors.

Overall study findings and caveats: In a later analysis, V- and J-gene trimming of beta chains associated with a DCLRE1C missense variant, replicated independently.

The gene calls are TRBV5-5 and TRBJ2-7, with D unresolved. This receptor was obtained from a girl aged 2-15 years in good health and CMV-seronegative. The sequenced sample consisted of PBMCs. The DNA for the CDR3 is TGTGCCAGCAGCTCACTCGCCCTGAGGATTGGTATCGAGCAGTACTTC. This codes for CASSSLALRIGIEQYF. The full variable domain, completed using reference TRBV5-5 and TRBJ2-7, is DAGVTQSPTHLIKTRGQQVTLRCSPISGHKSVSWYQQVLGQGPQFIFQYYEKEERGRGNFPDRFSARQFPNYSSELNVNALLLGDSALYLCASSSLALRIGIEQYFGPGTRLTVT.